Listed below are T cell receptor beta chains from one sample, sequenced in a study of lymphopenia after photon versus proton radiotherapy. Sequencing was performed with immunoSEQ multiplex PCR; in TCRdb, only in-frame clones are kept and a portion is missing. The sample yields about 70,000 clones, around 93% seen once. The material sequenced was peripheral blood, taken from a patient treated with photon-based radiotherapy. Every receptor here comes from a woman aged 40 to 50 with cholangiocarcinoma. Each CDR3 is given without its conserved first and last residue. The order of the fields is clone size, V gene, D gene, CDR3 protein. D genes are given only for firm matches. Clone size is not always given. Where it is, it says once, few, many or a class for expanded clones.

>NA|TRBV27|TRBD2
ASSPLTSNNEQF
>NA|TRBV7-3|TRBD2
AISPQSGGLEWNEQF
>NA|TRBV5-6|NA
ASSLVRSSGRGTEAF
>NA|TRBV10-1|NA
ASSFSGADTQY
>NA|TRBV6-5|NA
ASSRTPATNEKLF
>NA|TRBV30|NA
AWSPYGKLF
>NA|TRBV2|TRBD2
ASSGALAGLNEQF
>NA|TRBV9|NA
ASSVSGAGTGELF
>NA|TRBV2|NA
ASSGPRTDEAYEQY
>once|TRBV2|TRBD1
ASAWDRGVSYNEQF
>NA|TRBV15|TRBD1
ATSRNTGDYEQY
>NA|TRBV19|TRBD1
ASSREIRDREGQPQH
>NA|TRBV9|NA
ASSVGSLGSYEQY
>once|TRBV9|TRBD1
ASSPSGTGKGRNEQF
>NA|TRBV9|TRBD1
ASSVEGTGPSGNTIY
>NA|TRBV28|TRBD1
ASSSGQGEYEQY
>once|TRBV5-6|NA
ATQDLGTYEQY
>NA|TRBV19|NA
ASSRLSGELF
>NA|TRBV5-1|NA
ASSRDGSSYNEQF
>NA|TRBV5-4|NA
ASSKHSGNPSYNEQF
>NA|TRBV27|TRBD2
ASSPASGKTQETQY
>NA|TRBV6-5|NA
ASSWADLYQPQH
>NA|TRBV6-1|NA
ASSEVGGWGAASTDTQY
>NA|TRBV29-1|TRBD1
STEGAGFGGYT
>NA|TRBV5-1|TRBD1
ASKSGGSGNTIY
>NA|TRBV27|NA
AIDSLLAKGLLLNNEQF
>NA|TRBV18|TRBD1
ASSTGQGAGEKLF
>NA|TRBV6-5|NA
ASSYSTNDVGELF
>NA|TRBV30|NA
AWSPLNNSPLH
>once|TRBV4-3|TRBD2
ASSQHLPRTSGSRSGELF
>NA|TRBV30|NA
AWSVLFQGEAF
>once|TRBV14|NA
ASSQVTGELF
>NA|TRBV6-5|NA
ASSYNGVSDTQY